This T cell receptor (beta chain) was retrieved from a study of neurological immune-mediated disorders. As to time point: longitudinal time-point 1 (baseline). This clonotype was picked up many times. TCRdb redid the calling of the 5' RACE reads with MiXCR, one entry per CDR3 protein. The table lists 71,000 or so distinct CDR3 sequences, roughly an eighth of them singletons. Sequencing used PBMCs. This sequence was found in a female donor with HTLV-1-associated myelopathy (HAM/TSP).

The DNA of the CDR3 is TGTGCCAGCAGTGTCGGAGGTTCGAGCATTCAGTACTTC. Translating gives CASSVGGSSIQYF. The V call is TRBV2, the J call TRBJ2-4, with a weak D call TRBD2 (5 bases). There are 13 residues in the CDR3. V lost 4 bases and J 9 bases, leaving 13 bases between the germline ends. Germline V gene lookup returns CDR1 SNHLY and CDR2 FYNNEI. Drawing the rest from reference TRBV2 and TRBJ2-4, the complete variable domain is EPEVTQTPSHQVTQMGQEVILRCVPISNHLYFYWYRQILGQKVEFLVSFYNNEISEKSEIFDDQFSVERPDGSNFTLKIRSTKLEDSAMYFCASSVGGSSIQYFGAGTRLSVL.